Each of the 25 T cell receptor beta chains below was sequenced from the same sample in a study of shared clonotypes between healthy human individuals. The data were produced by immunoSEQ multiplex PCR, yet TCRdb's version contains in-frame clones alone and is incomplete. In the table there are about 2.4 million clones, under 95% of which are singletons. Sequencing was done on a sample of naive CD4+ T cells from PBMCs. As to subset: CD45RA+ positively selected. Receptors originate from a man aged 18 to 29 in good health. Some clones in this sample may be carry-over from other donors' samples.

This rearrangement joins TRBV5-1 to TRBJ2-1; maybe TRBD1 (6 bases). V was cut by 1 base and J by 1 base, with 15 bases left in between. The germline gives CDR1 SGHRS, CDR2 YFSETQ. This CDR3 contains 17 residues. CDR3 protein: CASSLTPYQGSYNEQFF. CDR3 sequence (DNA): TGCGCCAGCAGCTTGACTCCTTACCAGGGGTCCTACAATGAGCAGTTCTTC.

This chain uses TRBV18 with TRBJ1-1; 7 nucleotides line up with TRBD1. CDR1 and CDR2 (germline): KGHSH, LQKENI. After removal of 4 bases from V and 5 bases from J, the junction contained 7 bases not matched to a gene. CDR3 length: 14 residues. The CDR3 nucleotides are TGTGCCAGCTCACTCGGACAGGAAGGGACTGAAGCTTTCTTT. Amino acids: CASSLGQEGTEAFF.

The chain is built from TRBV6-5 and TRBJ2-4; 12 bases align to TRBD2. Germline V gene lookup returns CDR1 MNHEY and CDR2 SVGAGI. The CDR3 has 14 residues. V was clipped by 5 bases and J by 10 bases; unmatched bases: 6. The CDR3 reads CASSPMTSGGIQYF. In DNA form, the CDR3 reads TGTGCCAGCAGTCCAATGACTAGCGGGGGTATTCAGTACTTC.

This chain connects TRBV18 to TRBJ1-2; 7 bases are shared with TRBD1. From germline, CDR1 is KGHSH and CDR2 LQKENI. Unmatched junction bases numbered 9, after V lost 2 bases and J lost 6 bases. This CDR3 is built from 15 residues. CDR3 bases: TGTGCCAGCTCACCAGGAGGGGGCAAAAGAGATGGCTACACCTTC. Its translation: CASSPGGGKRDGYTF. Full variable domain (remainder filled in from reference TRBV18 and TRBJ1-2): NAGVMQNPRHLVRRRGQEARLRCSPMKGHSHVYWYRQLPEEGLKFMVYLQKENIIDESGMPKERFSAEFPKEGPSILRIQQVVRGDSAAYFCASSPGGGKRDGYTFGSGTRLTVV.

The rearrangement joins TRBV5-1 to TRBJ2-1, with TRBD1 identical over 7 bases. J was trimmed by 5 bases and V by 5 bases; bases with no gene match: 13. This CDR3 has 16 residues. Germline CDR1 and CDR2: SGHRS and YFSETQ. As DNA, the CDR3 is TGCGCCAGCAGGGGATTGGTGGCAGGGGGAAACAATGAGCAGTTCTTC. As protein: CASRGLVAGGNNEQFF.

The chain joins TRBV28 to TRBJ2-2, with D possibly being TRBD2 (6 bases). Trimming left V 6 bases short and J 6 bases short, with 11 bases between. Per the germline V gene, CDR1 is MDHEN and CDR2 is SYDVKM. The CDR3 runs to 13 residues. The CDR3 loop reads CASRRREAGELFF. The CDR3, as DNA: TGTGCCAGCAGACGCAGGGAGGCCGGGGAGCTGTTTTTT.

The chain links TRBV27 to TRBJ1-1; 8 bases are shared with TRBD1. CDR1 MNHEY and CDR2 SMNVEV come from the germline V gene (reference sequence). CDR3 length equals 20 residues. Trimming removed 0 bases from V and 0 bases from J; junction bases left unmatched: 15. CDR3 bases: TGTGCCAGCAGTTTATCTATCCTCATTCGCGGACAGGGATTGAACACTGAAGCTTTCTTT. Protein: CASSLSILIRGQGLNTEAFF.

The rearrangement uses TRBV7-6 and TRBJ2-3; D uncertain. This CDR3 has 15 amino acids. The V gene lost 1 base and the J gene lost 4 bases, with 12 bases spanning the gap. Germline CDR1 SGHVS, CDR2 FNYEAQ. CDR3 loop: CASSLVSFGSDTQYF. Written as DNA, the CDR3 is TGTGCCAGCAGCTTAGTCTCATTCGGCTCAGATACGCAGTATTTT.

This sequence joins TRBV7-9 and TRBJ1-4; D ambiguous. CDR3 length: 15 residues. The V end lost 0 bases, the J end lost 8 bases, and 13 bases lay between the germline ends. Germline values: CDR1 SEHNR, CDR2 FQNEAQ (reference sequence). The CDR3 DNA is TGTGCCAGCAGCTTAGCGCGCAGTGAAGAGGAAAAACTGTTTTTT. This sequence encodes CASSLARSEEEKLFF.

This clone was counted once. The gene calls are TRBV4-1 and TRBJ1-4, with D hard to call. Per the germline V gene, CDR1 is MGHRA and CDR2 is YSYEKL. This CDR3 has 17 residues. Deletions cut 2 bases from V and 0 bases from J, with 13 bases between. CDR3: CASSQFDRGATNEKLFF. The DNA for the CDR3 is TGCGCCAGCAGCCAATTTGACCGGGGTGCAACTAATGAAAAACTGTTTTTT.

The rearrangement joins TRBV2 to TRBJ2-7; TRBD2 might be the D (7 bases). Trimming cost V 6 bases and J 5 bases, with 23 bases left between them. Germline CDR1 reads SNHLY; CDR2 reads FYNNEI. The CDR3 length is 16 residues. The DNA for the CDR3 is TGTGCCAGCAGGCCAAACCGAGGGAGGGGGGTTAACGAGCAGTACTTC. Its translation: CASRPNRGRGVNEQYF. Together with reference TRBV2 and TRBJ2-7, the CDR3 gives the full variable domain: EPEVTQTPSHQVTQMGQEVILRCVPISNHLYFYWYRQILGQKVEFLVSFYNNEISEKSEIFDDQFSVERPDGSNFTLKIRSTKLEDSAMYFCASRPNRGRGVNEQYFGPGTRLTVT.

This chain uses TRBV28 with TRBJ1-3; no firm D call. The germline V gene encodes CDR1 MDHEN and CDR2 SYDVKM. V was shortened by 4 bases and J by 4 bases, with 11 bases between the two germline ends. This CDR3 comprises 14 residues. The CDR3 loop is CASSSYIEGNTIYF. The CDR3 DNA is TGTGCCAGCAGTTCCTATATAGAGGGAAACACCATATATTTT.

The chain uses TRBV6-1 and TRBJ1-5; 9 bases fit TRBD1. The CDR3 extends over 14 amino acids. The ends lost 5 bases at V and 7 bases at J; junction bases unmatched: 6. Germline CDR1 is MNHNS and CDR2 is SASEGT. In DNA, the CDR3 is TGTGCCAGCAGTCGGGACAGGGCGGAGCAGCCCCAGCATTTT. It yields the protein CASSRDRAEQPQHF.

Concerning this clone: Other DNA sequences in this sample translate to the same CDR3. CDR3 residues: CATSRDRGGAYGYTF. CDR3 nucleotide sequence: TGTGCCACCAGCAGAGACCGAGGGGGCGCATATGGCTACACCTTC. The J gene is TRBJ1-2, the V gene TRBV15; 7 nucleotides agree with TRBD1. This CDR3 is 15 amino acids long. Germline lookup yields CDR1 LNHNV and CDR2 YYDKDF (reference sequence). With V trimmed by 0 bases and J by 5 bases, 6 bases remained unmatched.

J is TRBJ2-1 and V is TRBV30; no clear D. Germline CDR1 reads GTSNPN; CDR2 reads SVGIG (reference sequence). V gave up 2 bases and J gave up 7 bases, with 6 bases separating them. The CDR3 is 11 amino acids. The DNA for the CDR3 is TGTGCCTGGAGTACGACGAATGAGCAGTTCTTC. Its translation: CAWSTTNEQFF.

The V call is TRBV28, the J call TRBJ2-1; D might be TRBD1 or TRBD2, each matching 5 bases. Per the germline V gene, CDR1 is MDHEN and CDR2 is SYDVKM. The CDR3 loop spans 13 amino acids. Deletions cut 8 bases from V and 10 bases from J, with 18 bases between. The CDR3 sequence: CASVSGPHFEQFF. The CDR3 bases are TGTGCCAGCGTTTCGGGACCCCATTTCGAGCAGTTCTTC.

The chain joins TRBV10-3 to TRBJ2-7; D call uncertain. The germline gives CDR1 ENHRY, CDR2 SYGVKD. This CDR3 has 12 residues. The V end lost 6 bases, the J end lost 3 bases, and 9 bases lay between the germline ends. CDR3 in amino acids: CAIREKDYEQYF. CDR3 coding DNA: TGTGCCATCAGGGAAAAGGACTACGAGCAGTACTTC.

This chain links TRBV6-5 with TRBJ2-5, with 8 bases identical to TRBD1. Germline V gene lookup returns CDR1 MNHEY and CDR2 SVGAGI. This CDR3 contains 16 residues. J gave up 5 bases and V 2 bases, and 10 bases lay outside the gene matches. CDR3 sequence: CASSYGGAGGLETQYF. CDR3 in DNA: TGTGCCAGCAGTTACGGTGGGGCAGGGGGCTTGGAGACCCAGTACTTC.

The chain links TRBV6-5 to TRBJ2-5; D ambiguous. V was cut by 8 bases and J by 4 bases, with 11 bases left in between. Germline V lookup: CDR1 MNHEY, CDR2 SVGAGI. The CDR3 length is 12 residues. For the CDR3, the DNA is TGTGCCAGCGGGGAAACAAGAGAGACCCAGTACTTC. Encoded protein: CASGETRETQYF.

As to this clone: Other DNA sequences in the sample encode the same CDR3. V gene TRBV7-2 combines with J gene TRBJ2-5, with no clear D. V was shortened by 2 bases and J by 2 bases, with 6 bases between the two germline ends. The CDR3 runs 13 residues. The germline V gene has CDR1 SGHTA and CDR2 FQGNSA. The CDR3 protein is CASSLRSQETQYF. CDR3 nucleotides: TGTGCCAGCAGCTTACGATCACAAGAGACCCAGTACTTC.

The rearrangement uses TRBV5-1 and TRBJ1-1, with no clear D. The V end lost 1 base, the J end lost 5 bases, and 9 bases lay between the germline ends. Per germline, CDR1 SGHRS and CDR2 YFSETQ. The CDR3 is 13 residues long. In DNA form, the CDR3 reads TGCGCCAGCAGCTTGCCGGGGAGTACTGAAGCTTTCTTT. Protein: CASSLPGSTEAFF.

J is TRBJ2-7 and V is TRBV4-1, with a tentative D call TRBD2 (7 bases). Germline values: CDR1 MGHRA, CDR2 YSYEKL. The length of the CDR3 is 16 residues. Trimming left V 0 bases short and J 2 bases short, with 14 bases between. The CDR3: CASSQDQAGTPYEQYF. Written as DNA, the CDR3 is TGCGCCAGCAGCCAAGATCAAGCGGGGACACCCTACGAGCAGTACTTC.

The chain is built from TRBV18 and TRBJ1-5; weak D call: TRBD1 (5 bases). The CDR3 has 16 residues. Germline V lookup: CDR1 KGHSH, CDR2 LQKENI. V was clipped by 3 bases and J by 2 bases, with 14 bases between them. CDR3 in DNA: TGTGCCAGCTCACCGCAAGCGGGAGGGGGCAATCAGCCCCAGCATTTT. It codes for CASSPQAGGGNQPQHF.

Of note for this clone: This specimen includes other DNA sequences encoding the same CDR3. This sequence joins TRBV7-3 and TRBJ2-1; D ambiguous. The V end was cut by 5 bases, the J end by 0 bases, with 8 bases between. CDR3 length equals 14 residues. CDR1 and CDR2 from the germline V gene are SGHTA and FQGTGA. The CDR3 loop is CASSPRNSYNEQFF. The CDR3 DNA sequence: TGTGCCAGCAGCCCGCGTAACTCCTACAATGAGCAGTTCTTC.

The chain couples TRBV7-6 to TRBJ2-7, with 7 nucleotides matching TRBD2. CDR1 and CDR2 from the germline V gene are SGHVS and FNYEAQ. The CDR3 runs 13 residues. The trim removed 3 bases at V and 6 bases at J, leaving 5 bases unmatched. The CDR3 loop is CASSLGRAGEQYF. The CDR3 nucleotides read TGTGCCAGCAGCTTGGGGAGGGCCGGCGAGCAGTACTTC.